This entry is about one T cell receptor (beta chain). After removal of 5 bases from V and 8 bases from J, the junction contained 8 bases not matched to a gene. CDR3 size: 13 residues. These data are taken from a study of blood T cell repertoires in COVID-19. Study details: The United States, Italy and Spain were the sources of the acute and convalescent COVID-19 samples.

The table came from immunoSEQ multiplex PCR; TCRdb's copy has only in-frame clones and leaves some out. The sample includes some 200,000 clones, approximately 90% seen only once; the top ten take roughly 19%. Sample: peripheral blood. This chain uses TRBV12-3 or TRBV12-4 with TRBJ1-2; TRBD1 agrees at 7 bases. This receptor was obtained from a man aged 45-65 years with COVID-19, enrolled during active disease. The CDR3: CASSRTGAVGYTF. The CDR3 DNA reads TGTGCCAGCAGTCGGACAGGAGCCGTAGGCTACACCTTC.